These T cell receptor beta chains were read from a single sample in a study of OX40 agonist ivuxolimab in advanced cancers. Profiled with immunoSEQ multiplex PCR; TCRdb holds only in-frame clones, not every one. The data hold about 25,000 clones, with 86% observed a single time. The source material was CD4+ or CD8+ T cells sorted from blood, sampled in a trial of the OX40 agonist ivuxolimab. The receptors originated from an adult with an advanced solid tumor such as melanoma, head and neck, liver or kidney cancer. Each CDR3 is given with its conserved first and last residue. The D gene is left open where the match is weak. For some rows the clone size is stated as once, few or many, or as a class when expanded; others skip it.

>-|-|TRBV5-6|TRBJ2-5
CASSSLWAVEETQYF
TGTGCCAGCAGCTCTTTGTGGGCAGTAGAAGAGACCCAGTACTTC
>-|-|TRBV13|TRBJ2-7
CATKRGRYEQYF
TGTGCCACAAAGAGGGGCCGCTACGAGCAGTACTTC
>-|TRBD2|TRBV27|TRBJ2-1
CASSLPSGYRRSEQFF
TGTGCCAGCAGTTTACCTAGCGGGTACCGGAGAAGTGAGCAGTTCTTC
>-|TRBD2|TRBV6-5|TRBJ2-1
CASSLGGAYNEQFF
TGTGCCAGCAGTTTGGGGGGGGCCTACAATGAGCAGTTCTTC
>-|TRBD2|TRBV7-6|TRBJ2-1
CASSSLSWALAGGEDEQFF
TGTGCCAGCAGTTCCCTTAGTTGGGCACTAGCGGGGGGCGAGGATGAGCAGTTCTTC
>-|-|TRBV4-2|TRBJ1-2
CASSQEPAGDYGYTF
TGTGCCAGCAGCCAAGAGCCGGCCGGGGACTATGGCTACACCTTC
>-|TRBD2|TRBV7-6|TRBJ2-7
CASSLESGLAGSEQYF
TGTGCCAGCAGCTTAGAATCGGGCCTAGCGGGAAGCGAGCAGTACTTC
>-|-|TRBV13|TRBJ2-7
CASSLGDGLREQYF
TGTGCCAGCAGCTTAGGGGACGGCCTCCGCGAGCAGTACTTC
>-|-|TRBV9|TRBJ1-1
CASSARGTGGGTEAFF
TGTGCCAGCAGCGCCAGGGGAACAGGAGGAGGAACTGAAGCTTTCTTT
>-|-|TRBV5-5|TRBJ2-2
CASSLWNTGELFF
TGTGCCAGCAGCTTGTGGAACACCGGGGAGCTGTTTTTT
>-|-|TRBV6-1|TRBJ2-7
CASNPDSSYEQYF
TGTGCCAGCAACCCGGACAGCTCCTACGAGCAGTACTTC
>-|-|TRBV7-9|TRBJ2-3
CASSLERDTQYF
TGTGCCAGCAGCTTAGAAAGAGATACGCAGTATTTT
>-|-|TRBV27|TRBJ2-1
CASSPGTALNEQFF
TGTGCCAGCTCGCCCGGGACTGCCCTTAATGAGCAGTTCTTC
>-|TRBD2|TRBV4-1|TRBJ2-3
CASSPRVAGGQNTQYF
TGCGCCAGCAGCCCCCGGGTAGCGGGGGGGCAAAATACGCAGTATTTT
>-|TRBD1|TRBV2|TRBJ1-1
CASSYRGQGDTEAFF
TGTGCCAGCAGTTACCGGGGACAGGGGGACACTGAAGCTTTCTTT
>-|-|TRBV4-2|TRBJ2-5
CASSQGLGQETQYF
TGTGCCAGCAGCCAAGGACTAGGGCAAGAGACCCAGTACTTC
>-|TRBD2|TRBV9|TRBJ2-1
CASRSGGGAVDEQFF
TGTGCCAGCCGGAGTGGCGGGGGGGCCGTGGATGAGCAGTTCTTC
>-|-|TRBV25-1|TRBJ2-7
CASRYTGSYEQYF
TGTGCCAGCAGGTATACGGGCTCCTACGAGCAGTACTTC
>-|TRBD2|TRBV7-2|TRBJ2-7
CASSWGLAGGYEQYF
TGTGCCAGCAGCTGGGGGCTAGCGGGGGGTTACGAGCAGTACTTC
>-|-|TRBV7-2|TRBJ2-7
CASSNGIYEQYF
TGTGCCAGCAGCAATGGCATTTACGAGCAGTACTTC
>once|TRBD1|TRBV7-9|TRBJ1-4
CASSPTDRGRSNEKLFF
TGTGCCAGCAGCCCCACGGACAGGGGGAGATCTAATGAAAAACTGTTTTTT
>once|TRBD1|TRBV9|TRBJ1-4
CASSVNPGGTNEKLFF
TGTGCCAGCAGCGTAAATCCAGGGGGCACTAATGAAAAACTGTTTTTT
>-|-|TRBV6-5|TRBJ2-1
CASGRSYNEQFF
TGTGCCAGCGGGAGGTCCTACAATGAGCAGTTCTTC
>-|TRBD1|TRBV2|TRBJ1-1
CASSDRGMNTEAFF
TGTGCCAGCAGTGACAGGGGGATGAACACTGAAGCTTTCTTT
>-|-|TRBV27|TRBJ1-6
CASSLGGYNSPLHF
TGTGCCAGCAGTTTAGGGGGATATAATTCACCCCTCCACTTT
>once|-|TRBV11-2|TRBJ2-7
CASSLAPGTHYEQYF
TGTGCCAGCAGCTTAGCACCCGGGACACACTACGAGCAGTACTTC
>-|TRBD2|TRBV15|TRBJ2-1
CATSRGTRGAGGNEQFF
TGTGCCACCAGCAGAGGGACTCGCGGAGCGGGGGGGAATGAGCAGTTCTTC
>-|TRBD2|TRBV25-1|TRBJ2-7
CASSTRTSGSHEQYF
TGTGCCAGCAGTACCCGGACTAGCGGGAGCCACGAGCAGTACTTC
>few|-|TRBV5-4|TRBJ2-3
CASSLVDTQYF
TGTGCCAGCAGCTTGGTAGATACGCAGTATTTT
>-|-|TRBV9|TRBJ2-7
CASSATGFNYEQYF
TGTGCCAGCAGCGCGACAGGTTTCAACTACGAGCAGTACTTC
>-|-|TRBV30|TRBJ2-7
CAWSVQGGWSYEQYF
TGTGCCTGGAGTGTCCAAGGGGGGTGGTCCTACGAGCAGTACTTC
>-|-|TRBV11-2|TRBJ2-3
CASSLEANTDTQYF
TGTGCCAGCAGCTTAGAGGCCAACACAGATACGCAGTATTTT
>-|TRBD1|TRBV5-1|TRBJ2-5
CASSRDRDPHETQYF
TGCGCCAGCAGCAGGGACAGGGACCCTCATGAGACCCAGTACTTC
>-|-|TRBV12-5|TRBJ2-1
CASGEREFSYNEQFF
TGTGCTAGTGGTGAGAGAGAGTTCTCCTACAATGAGCAGTTCTTC
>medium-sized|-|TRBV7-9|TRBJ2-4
CASSLVGGAGAKNIQYF
TGTGCCAGCAGCTTAGTTGGGGGGGCCGGTGCCAAAAACATTCAGTACTTC
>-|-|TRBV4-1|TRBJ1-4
CASSQVRDAGGEKLFF
TGCGCCAGCAGCCAAGTAAGGGACGCCGGAGGGGAAAAACTGTTTTTT
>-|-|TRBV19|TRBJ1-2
CASSIPTDYGYTF
TGTGCCAGTAGTATCCCCACAGACTATGGCTACACCTTC
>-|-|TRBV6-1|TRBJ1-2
CASTDSYYGYTF
TGTGCCAGCACAGACAGCTACTATGGCTACACCTTC
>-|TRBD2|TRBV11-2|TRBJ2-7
CASSLEAGPDEQYF
TGTGCCAGCAGCTTAGAAGCGGGGCCTGACGAGCAGTACTTC
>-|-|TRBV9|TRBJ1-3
CASSVDPGVSSGNTIYF
TGTGCCAGCAGCGTAGACCCGGGGGTGAGCTCTGGAAACACCATATATTTT
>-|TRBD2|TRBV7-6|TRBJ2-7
CASSLASGRDSYEQYF
TGTGCCAGCAGCTTAGCGAGCGGGAGGGACTCCTACGAGCAGTACTTC
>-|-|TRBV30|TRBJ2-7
CAWSVLLAREQYF
TGTGCCTGGAGTGTACTGCTAGCTCGCGAGCAGTACTTC
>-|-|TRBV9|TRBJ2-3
CASGAGGSSTDTQYF
TGTGCCAGCGGGGCTGGGGGTTCCAGCACAGATACGCAGTATTTT
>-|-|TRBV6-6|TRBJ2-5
CASSTEQTLQETQYF
TGTGCCAGCAGCACGGAACAGACCCTCCAAGAGACCCAGTACTTC
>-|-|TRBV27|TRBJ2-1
CASSADPNNEQFF
TGTGCCAGCAGTGCGGACCCCAACAATGAGCAGTTCTTC
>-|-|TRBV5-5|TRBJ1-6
CASTNDTVAYNSPLHF
TGTGCCAGCACCAACGACACTGTCGCCTATAATTCACCCCTCCACTTT
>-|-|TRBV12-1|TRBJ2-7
CASSWGPPGQGDEQYF
TGTGCCAGCAGCTGGGGACCCCCGGGACAGGGGGACGAGCAGTACTTC
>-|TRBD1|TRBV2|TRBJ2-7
CASSDTTGQPTYEQYF
TGTGCCAGCAGTGACACCACGGGACAGCCAACCTACGAGCAGTACTTC
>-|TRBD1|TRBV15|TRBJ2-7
CATSREGNRGSEQYF
TGTGCCACCAGCAGAGAGGGGAACAGGGGTTCCGAGCAGTACTTC
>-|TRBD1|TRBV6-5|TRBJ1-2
CASSGRDRGHNGYTF
TGTGCCAGCAGTGGCCGGGACAGGGGGCACAATGGCTACACCTTC
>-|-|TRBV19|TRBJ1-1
CASSIGQGNTEAFF
TGTGCCAGTAGTATAGGGCAGGGGAACACTGAAGCTTTCTTT
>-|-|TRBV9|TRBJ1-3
CASSVLGGSGNTIYF
TGTGCCAGCAGCGTACTAGGGGGTTCTGGAAACACCATATATTTT
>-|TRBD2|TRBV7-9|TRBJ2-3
CASSFSTSGGADTQYF
TGTGCCAGCAGCTTCTCGACTAGCGGGGGGGCAGATACGCAGTATTTT
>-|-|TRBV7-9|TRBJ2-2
CASSFSPRTGELFF
TGTGCCAGCAGCTTTTCGCCGCGGACCGGGGAGCTGTTTTTT
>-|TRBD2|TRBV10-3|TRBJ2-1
CAISDAAGGFNEQFF
TGTGCCATCAGTGACGCAGCGGGGGGGTTCAATGAGCAGTTCTTC